This T cell receptor (beta chain) was identified in a study of identical twins. General study points: Possibly, invariant MAIT and iNKT cells partly confounded zero-insertion analyses.

This clonotype was counted a few times. The antigen remains undetermined. The ends were cut back, 3 bases at V and 3 bases at J, with 12 bases in the middle. Looked up from germline, CDR1 is DFQATT and CDR2 is SNEGSKA (reference sequence). This CDR3 region has 14 residues. TCRdb reprocessed the 5' RACE reads with MiXCR, giving one entry per CDR3 protein. The data show 260,000 or so distinct CDR3 sequences, around 7.6% seen once. In addition, the sample was reused for a study of yellow fever vaccine responses in identical twins. As that report states: Twins reportedly had a vaccine T cell response that seemed partly convergent, partly personalized.

The sample comprised CD8+ T cells sorted from blood. The clonotype originates from a woman aged 18-29 years in good health. The rearrangement links TRBV20-1 to TRBJ2-1; tentatively, D is TRBD1 or TRBD2 (5 bases each). In nucleotides, the CDR3 is TGCAGTGCTAGTCTCCGGGACGGCTACAATGAGCAGTTCTTC. Its protein product is CSASLRDGYNEQFF.